This TCR beta chain was sequenced in a study of T-cell reconstitution after alpha-beta-depleted transplantation in children. Preparation of the TCRbeta library involved a method that used unique molecular identifiers. TCRdb processed the PCR reads anew with MiXCR; each CDR3 protein has one entry. The table shows hundreds of thousands of distinct CDR3 sequences, with over 15% occurring only once. On this clonotype: Its antigen is unknown.

General study findings and limits: Once a year had passed after transplant, T-cell counts and diversity came mostly from newly produced T cells.

CDR3 size: 16 residues. Germline lookup yields CDR1 DFQATT and CDR2 SNEGSKA (reference sequence). Trimming removed 3 bases from V and 8 bases from J, with 23 bases in between. The input for sequencing was PBMCs, mostly from graft donor cells, taken 360 days after TCRalphabeta/CD19-depleted stem cell transplant. J is TRBJ2-1 and V is TRBV20-1; D assignment may be TRBD1 or TRBD2 (5 bases each). The sequence was obtained from a male patient under 10 years old who had a stem cell transplant for acute lymphoblastic leukemia, so the T cells may come from the graft donor. The CDR3 loop reads CSARVWGKVSSYEQFF. The DNA of the CDR3 is TGCAGTGCTAGGGTTTGGGGGAAAGTAAGTTCCTATGAGCAGTTCTTC.